What follows are 27 T cell receptor beta chains derived from one specimen sequenced in a study of blood T cell repertoires in COVID-19. Assay used: immunoSEQ multiplex PCR; TCRdb lists only in-frame clones, some missing. The table records a few hundred thousand clones, 80% of them present only once. Sequencing was done on a sample of peripheral blood. The receptors here all came from a woman aged 70-85 years with acute or convalescent COVID-19.

This clone was observed at least ten times. V and J are TRBV27 and TRBJ2-7, with D unresolved. CDR3 length: 12 amino acids. The V end lost 6 bases, the J end lost 6 bases, and 12 bases lay between the germline ends. Germline assignment: CDR1 MNHEY and CDR2 SMNVEV (reference sequence). CDR3 sequence (DNA): TGTGCCAGCAGCATAGGTGGGCTCGAGCAGTACTTC. Protein product: CASSIGGLEQYF.

The chain joins TRBV2 to TRBJ1-1; D unresolved. The CDR3 runs 13 residues. V was clipped by 1 base and J by 5 bases, with 8 bases between them. Germline lookup yields CDR1 SNHLY and CDR2 FYNNEI. The CDR3 sequence is CASSEVPGTEAFF. DNA for the CDR3: TGTGCCAGCAGTGAAGTCCCGGGGACTGAAGCTTTCTTT.

The chain is built from TRBV9 and TRBJ1-3; TRBD1 agrees at 7 bases. This CDR3 contains 14 residues. Per the germline V gene, CDR1 is SGDLS and CDR2 is YYNGEE. Trimming cost V 3 bases and J 2 bases; bases outside gene matches: 2. The CDR3 DNA follows: TGTGCCAGCAGCGCCCAGGGGGCTGGAAACACCATATATTTT. It codes for CASSAQGAGNTIYF.

J is TRBJ1-1 and V is TRBV24-1, with 10 bases fitting TRBD1. V lost 5 bases, J lost 7 bases, and 3 bases stayed unmatched. This CDR3 region has 13 residues. Germline V gives CDR1 KGHDR, CDR2 SFDVKD. The CDR3 nucleotides read TGTGCCACCAGTGGGACAGGGGGTAATGAAGCTTTCTTT. Its translation: CATSGTGGNEAFF.

This chain uses TRBV5-1 with TRBJ2-5; the match to TRBD2 covers 10 bases. In germline, CDR1 is SGHRS, CDR2 YFSETQ. Unmatched junction bases numbered 4, after V lost 4 bases and J lost 4 bases. There are 14 residues in the CDR3. The CDR3 DNA sequence: TGCGCCAGCAGCCAGGGACTAGCGCGAGAGACCCAGTACTTC. It is translated as CASSQGLARETQYF. The full variable domain, completed using reference TRBV5-1 and TRBJ2-5, is KAGVTQTPRYLIKTRGQQVTLSCSPISGHRSVSWYQQTPGQGLQFLFEYFSETQRNKGNFPGRFSGRQFSNSRSEMNVSTLELGDSALYLCASSQGLARETQYFGPGTRLLVL.

V is TRBV5-4 and J is TRBJ2-5; TRBD1 aligns across 11 bases. The length of the CDR3 is 15 residues. Trimming removed 4 bases from V and 5 bases from J; junction bases left unmatched: 7. CDR1 is SGHNT and CDR2 is YYREEE in the germline V gene (reference sequence). CDR3 coding DNA: TGTGCCAGCAGCGTCCGGACAGGGGGCGTTGAGACCCAGTACTTC. The encoded protein is CASSVRTGGVETQYF.

In DNA form, the CDR3 reads TGCGCCAGCAGTGAATACCGCAGCTCTGGAAACACCATATATTTT. As protein: CASSEYRSSGNTIYF. The chain has TRBV10-1 and TRBJ1-3; no definite D call. This CDR3 is built from 15 residues. CDR1 and CDR2 from the germline V gene are WNHNN and SYGVQD (reference sequence). Trimming removed 3 bases from V and 0 bases from J, with 9 bases in between.

The genes are TRBV3-1 (or the pseudogene TRBV3-2) and TRBJ2-1, with D maybe TRBD2 (6 bases). V was shortened by 1 base and J by 5 bases, with 15 bases between the two germline ends. Germline assignment: CDR1 LGHDT and CDR2 YNNKEL (reference sequence). The CDR3 covers 16 residues. CDR3 bases: TGTGCCAGCAGCCAAGTAAGGCTACTAGCCGACAATGAGCAGTTCTTC. This sequence encodes CASSQVRLLADNEQFF.

This clone was found once. The rearrangement joins TRBV18 to TRBJ2-1, with 8 bases identical to TRBD1. The CDR3 loop spans 15 amino acids. The germline gives CDR1 KGHSH, CDR2 LQKENI. The V and J ends lost 4 bases and 4 bases, in that order; junction bases with no gene match: 6. CDR3 amino acids: CASSRDRGEYNEQFF. In nucleotides, the CDR3 is TGTGCCAGCTCACGTGACAGGGGCGAATACAATGAGCAGTTCTTC. Full variable domain (missing parts from reference TRBV18 and TRBJ2-1): NAGVMQNPRHLVRRRGQEARLRCSPMKGHSHVYWYRQLPEEGLKFMVYLQKENIIDESGMPKERFSAEFPKEGPSILRIQQVVRGDSAAYFCASSRDRGEYNEQFFGPGTRLTVL.

This chain links TRBV5-6 with TRBJ2-1; TRBD2 aligns across 11 bases. CDR3 length: 19 residues. V lost 0 bases to trimming and J lost 3 bases; unmatched junction nucleotides: 11. CDR1 is SGHDT, CDR2 YYEEEE, per germline. The CDR3 bases are TGTGCCAGCAGCTTGGCCCTCACAGCTAGCGGGGGGCTCTACAATGAGCAGTTCTTC. Translation gives CASSLALTASGGLYNEQFF.

This chain connects TRBV6-5 to TRBJ1-6, with D possibly matching TRBD1 (5 bases). This CDR3 is 16 amino acids long. From germline, CDR1 is MNHEY and CDR2 SVGAGI. V lost 0 bases, J lost 5 bases, and 11 bases lay in between. CDR3 nucleotide sequence: TGTGCCAGCAGTTACTCGGTGGGGGGACATAATTCACCCCTCCACTTT. This gives the protein CASSYSVGGHNSPLHF.

The V gene is TRBV21-1, the J gene TRBJ2-7; TRBD1 is taken as the D call from the table, unchecked against the DNA. TRBV21-1 is a recognized pseudogene. The CDR3 has 15 residues. The CDR3 protein is CASGIDSYLRYEQYF. The CDR3 DNA is TGTGCCAGCGGAATAGACAGCTACCTTCGCTACGAGCAGTACTTC.

This rearrangement joins TRBV27 to TRBJ1-4; 10 nucleotides align to TRBD1. V lost 5 bases to trimming and J lost 5 bases; unmatched junction nucleotides: 8. Germline CDR1 MNHEY, CDR2 SMNVEV (reference sequence). The CDR3 is 16 amino acids. In nucleotides, the CDR3 is TGTGCCAGCAGTCCAACCGACAGGGGGCTAAATGAAAAACTGTTTTTT. Its protein is CASSPTDRGLNEKLFF.

This chain uses TRBV18 with TRBJ2-1; TRBD2 is a possible D gene (6 bases). There are 14 residues in the CDR3. The germline V gene has CDR1 KGHSH and CDR2 LQKENI. With 2 bases removed from V and 2 bases from J, the gap between germline ends came to 7 bases. CDR3 loop: CASSPRLAYNEQFF. CDR3 coding DNA: TGTGCCAGCTCACCAAGACTAGCCTACAATGAGCAGTTCTTC.

The V gene is TRBV7-6, the J gene TRBJ2-7, with 7 positions matching TRBD1. Germline loops: CDR1 SGHVS, CDR2 FNYEAQ. The CDR3 length is 14 residues. The J segment lost 3 bases and the V segment lost 4 bases, leaving 6 bases of the junction unmatched. As DNA, the CDR3 is TGTGCCAGCAGCTCCGGGACAGCCCTCTACGAGCAGTACTTC. As protein: CASSSGTALYEQYF.

The chain links TRBV6-5 to TRBJ2-7; 7 bases are a match to TRBD1. Germline-derived CDR1 and CDR2 are MNHEY and SVGAGI. The CDR3 has 13 amino acids. With 5 bases clipped from V and 3 bases from J, the junction kept 4 bases outside the gene matches. CDR3 residues: CASSRGQFYEQYF. The CDR3 coding sequence is TGTGCCAGCAGTAGGGGACAGTTCTACGAGCAGTACTTC.

This chain uses TRBV20-1 with TRBJ1-2; TRBD1 is a possible D gene (6 bases). Trimming pared 3 bases from V and 8 bases from J, leaving 7 bases between. This CDR3 spans 10 amino acids. From germline, CDR1 is DFQATT and CDR2 SNEGSKA (reference sequence). This CDR3 is CSASRGGYTF. The CDR3 DNA reads as TGCAGTGCTAGCAGGGGAGGCTACACCTTC.

V gene TRBV29-1 combines with J gene TRBJ2-3, with 7 bases identical to TRBD2. There are 12 residues in the CDR3. J was trimmed by 3 bases and V by 6 bases; bases with no gene match: 3. In germline, CDR1 is SQVTM, CDR2 ANQGSEA. The CDR3: CSVGGGTDTQYF. The CDR3 DNA reads TGCAGCGTAGGCGGGGGTACAGATACGCAGTATTTT.

This clone came up a few times. This chain links TRBV6-2 or TRBV6-3 with TRBJ2-7, with 11 bases fitting TRBD2. Germline-derived CDR1 and CDR2 are MNHEY and SVGEGT. V lost 6 bases and J lost 3; bases outside the gene matches: 4. CDR3 length equals 14 residues. The chain's CDR3 is CASSRTSGRYEQYF. The CDR3 DNA reads TGTGCCAGCAGCCGGACTAGCGGGCGCTACGAGCAGTACTTC.

The chain is built from TRBV5-8 and TRBJ1-4; maybe TRBD1 (6 bases). V dropped 4 bases and J dropped 7 bases, with 17 bases sitting between them. This CDR3 has 15 residues. Germline V gives CDR1 SGHTS, CDR2 YDEGEE. The CDR3 DNA reads TGTGCCAGCAGCCCACGGACAGCGAGGGGTGAAAAACTGTTTTTT. Encoded protein: CASSPRTARGEKLFF.

V and J are TRBV19 and TRBJ2-4, with 7 positions matching TRBD1. Germline lookup yields CDR1 LNHDA and CDR2 SQIVND (reference sequence). Germline trimming cut 4 bases from V and 6 bases from J; bases unmatched to any gene: 3. The CDR3 is 13 amino acids. The CDR3 nucleotides are TGTGCCAGTAGTACCACAGGGGCAAACATTCAGTACTTC. Translation gives CASSTTGANIQYF.

The chain joins TRBV18 to TRBJ1-2; D gene ambiguous. With 5 bases removed from V and 7 bases from J, the gap between germline ends came to 23 bases. CDR3 length: 16 residues. Germline V CDR1 and CDR2: KGHSH, LQKENI. CDR3 sequence reads: CASSSLDGLPGFGYTF. In DNA, the CDR3 is TGTGCCAGCTCATCCTTGGACGGCCTTCCGGGGTTTGGCTACACCTTC.

Comment on this clone: An end of the junction does not agree with germline; a read error may underlie this. The rearrangement uses TRBV14 and TRBJ2-5; 7 bases are a match to TRBD1. Germline CDR1 SGHDN, CDR2 FVKESK. This CDR3 comprises 17 residues. The CDR3 sequence: CASSQRYGQANQETQYF. As DNA, the CDR3 is TGTGCCAGCAGCCAGCGCTACGGACAGGCCAACCAGGAGACCCAGTACTTC.

The chain uses TRBV14 and TRBJ1-1; weak D call: TRBD1 (6 bases). The germline V and J ends were trimmed by 1 base and 4 bases, with 10 bases remaining between them. Germline CDR1 is SGHDN and CDR2 is FVKESK. This CDR3 spans 14 amino acids. The CDR3 loop reads CASSQGGQGTEAFF. The DNA for the CDR3 is TGTGCCAGCAGCCAAGGGGGGCAAGGCACTGAAGCTTTCTTT.

The V gene is TRBV15, the J gene TRBJ1-5; D remains unclear. Germline V lookup: CDR1 LNHNV, CDR2 YYDKDF (reference sequence). There are 14 residues in the CDR3. Trimming shortened V by 4 bases and J by 0 bases, and 7 bases separated the two germline ends. Written as DNA, the CDR3 is TGTGCCACCAGCATTAAGCGTAGCAATCAGCCCCAGCATTTT. This sequence encodes CATSIKRSNQPQHF.

This chain joins TRBV18 and TRBJ1-6; maybe TRBD1 (6 bases). Trimming removed 3 bases at V and 8 bases at J, with 11 bases between. The germline CDR1 and CDR2 sequences are KGHSH and LQKENI. The CDR3 consists of 14 residues. In DNA form, the CDR3 reads TGTGCCAGCTCACCCCGACAGGTCGATTCACCCCTCCACTTT. As protein: CASSPRQVDSPLHF.

The CDR3 sequence is CASSPRGTRSSYEQYV. Written as DNA, the CDR3 is TGTGCCAGCTCACCACGGGGCACCCGGAGCTCCTACGAGCAGTACGTC. This chain joins TRBV18 and TRBJ2-7, with D tentatively TRBD1 (5 bases). CDR1 and CDR2 (germline): KGHSH, LQKENI. CDR3 length: 16 amino acids. Trimming shortened V by 1 base and J by 0 bases, and 13 bases separated the two germline ends.